These 11 T cell receptor beta chains originate from one sample sequenced in a study of T cell repertoires and HLA-DP antigens. The antigens for these receptors are not known. TCRdb's copy holds only in-frame clones and misses some; the assay was immunoSEQ multiplex PCR. The table shows some 110,000 clones, with around 93% occurring only once. The source material was CD4+ T cells from PBMCs. The source of these receptors is a woman between 18 and 29 years old in good health and CMV-seronegative.

The chain has TRBV7-2 and TRBJ1-1; TRBD1 might be the D (5 bases). Germline V gene data show CDR1 as SGHTA and CDR2 as FQGNSA. The length of the CDR3 is 13 residues. Trimming stripped 1 base from V and 6 bases from J, with 9 bases between. In DNA, the CDR3 is TGTGCCAGCAGCTTAGAACGGGACGCTGAAGCTTTCTTT. Protein sequence: CASSLERDAEAFF.

The V and J genes are TRBV27 and TRBJ2-3; 7 bases are a match to TRBD2. Looked up from germline, CDR1 is MNHEY and CDR2 is SMNVEV (reference sequence). V lost 3 bases, J lost 8 bases, and 17 bases stayed unmatched. The CDR3 contains 17 residues. The CDR3 loop is CASSFSATSMRGGTQYF. CDR3 coding DNA: TGTGCCAGCAGTTTCTCCGCGACTAGCATGAGAGGAGGTACGCAGTATTTT.

This clone was seen once. The CDR3 here is CASRADSLSTDTQYF. The CDR3 DNA is TGTGCCAGCAGGGCGGACTCATTAAGCACAGATACGCAGTATTTT. This chain links TRBV2 with TRBJ2-3, with a weak D call TRBD2 (5 bases). Germline loops: CDR1 SNHLY, CDR2 FYNNEI. The CDR3 has 15 amino acids. Between the trimmed V and J ends, which lost 6 bases and 0 bases, there was a span of 13 bases.

This clone was counted between two and nine times. The CDR3: CASSLGGVHNQPQHF. CDR3 sequence (DNA): TGTGCCAGCAGTTTGGGAGGGGTGCACAATCAGCCCCAGCATTTT. The chain uses TRBV28 and TRBJ1-5, with D possibly being TRBD1 (5 bases). The CDR3 is made up of 15 amino acids. Trimming left V 3 bases short and J 3 bases short, with 12 bases between. The germline V gene encodes CDR1 MDHEN and CDR2 SYDVKM.

The J gene is TRBJ2-6, the V gene TRBV27; D remains unclear. Germline-derived CDR1 and CDR2 are MNHEY and SMNVEV (reference sequence). Trimming pared 4 bases from V and 3 bases from J, leaving 16 bases between. The CDR3 consists of 17 residues. The DNA of the CDR3 is TGTGCCAGCAGTTCACCTCTCTGGCCGGGTGGGGCCAACGTCCTGACTTTC. It encodes CASSSPLWPGGANVLTF.

This chain links TRBV5-1 with TRBJ2-3, with TRBD2 matching 7 bases. V lost 1 base to trimming and J lost 0 bases; unmatched junction nucleotides: 14. The germline V gene encodes CDR1 SGHRS and CDR2 YFSETQ. The CDR3 contains 19 residues. The CDR3 protein is CASSLRRSGGSFSTDTQYF. CDR3 bases: TGCGCCAGCAGCTTGAGGAGATCGGGGGGATCCTTTAGCACAGATACGCAGTATTTT. The full variable domain, completed using reference TRBV5-1 and TRBJ2-3, is KAGVTQTPRYLIKTRGQQVTLSCSPISGHRSVSWYQQTPGQGLQFLFEYFSETQRNKGNFPGRFSGRQFSNSRSEMNVSTLELGDSALYLCASSLRRSGGSFSTDTQYFGPGTRLTVL.

This chain connects TRBV5-5 to TRBJ1-4, with TRBD1 as a possible D gene (5 bases). This CDR3 region has 15 residues. CDR1 and CDR2 (germline): SGHKS, YYEKEE (reference sequence). Trimming cost V 3 bases and J 5 bases, with 14 bases left between them. CDR3: CASSSFSDTNEKLFF. The CDR3 coding sequence is TGTGCCAGCAGCTCCTTTTCGGACACAAATGAAAAACTGTTTTTT.

The V gene is TRBV18, the J gene TRBJ2-3; unclear D gene. This CDR3 is 15 amino acids long. Trimming shortened V by 3 bases and J by 0 bases, and 10 bases separated the two germline ends. Germline V gene lookup returns CDR1 KGHSH and CDR2 LQKENI. DNA for the CDR3: TGTGCCAGCTCACCGGCGAGACCTAGCACAGATACGCAGTATTTT. This sequence encodes CASSPARPSTDTQYF.

The gene calls are TRBV27 and TRBJ2-3, with 7 positions matching TRBD2. J gave up 1 base and V 5 bases, and 3 bases lay outside the gene matches. Germline-derived CDR1 and CDR2 are MNHEY and SMNVEV (reference sequence). The CDR3 has 14 amino acids. CDR3 amino acids: CASSRTSGTDTQYF. CDR3 bases: TGTGCCAGCAGTCGAACTAGCGGCACAGATACGCAGTATTTT.

The chain recombines TRBV18 with TRBJ2-1; D is perhaps TRBD1 (6 bases). Germline values: CDR1 KGHSH, CDR2 LQKENI. The CDR3 extends over 14 amino acids. The germline V and J ends were trimmed by 4 bases and 5 bases, with 12 bases remaining between them. This CDR3 is CASSQDHRDNEQFF. CDR3 DNA sequence: TGTGCCAGCTCACAAGACCACAGGGACAATGAGCAGTTCTTC.

V and J are TRBV11-3 and TRBJ2-2; perhaps TRBD1 as D (6 bases). From germline, CDR1 is SGHNT and CDR2 YENEEA. V lost 5 bases to trimming and J lost 2 bases, with 15 bases between them. The CDR3 is 16 residues long. CDR3 loop: CASSPQGGPNTGELFF. In DNA, the CDR3 is TGTGCCAGCAGCCCTCAAGGGGGACCAAACACCGGGGAGCTGTTTTTT.